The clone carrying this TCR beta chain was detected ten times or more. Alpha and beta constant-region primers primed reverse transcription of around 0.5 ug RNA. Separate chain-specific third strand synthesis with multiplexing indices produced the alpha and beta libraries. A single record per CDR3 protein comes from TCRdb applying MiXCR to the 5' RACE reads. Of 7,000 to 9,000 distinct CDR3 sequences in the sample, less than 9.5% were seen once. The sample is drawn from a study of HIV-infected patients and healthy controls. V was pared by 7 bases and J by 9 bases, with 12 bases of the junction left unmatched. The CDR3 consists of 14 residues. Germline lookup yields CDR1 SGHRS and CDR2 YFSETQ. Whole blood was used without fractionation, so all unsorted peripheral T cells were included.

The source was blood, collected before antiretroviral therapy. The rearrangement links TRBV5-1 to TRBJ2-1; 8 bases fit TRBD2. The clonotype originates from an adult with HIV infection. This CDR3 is CASRTSGAFSEQFF. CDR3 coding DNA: TGCGCCAGCCGAACTAGCGGTGCCTTTTCTGAGCAGTTCTTC.